This T cell receptor beta chain is drawn from a study of molecular identifiers for immune sequencing clone quantification (dated by TCRdb to the late 2010s). Context from the whole study: In a replicate experiment, RNA from about 21,000 or 97,000 naive CD8 T cells was split into five aliquots, four of which were sequenced. The study was a methods study using CD8 T cells to benchmark molecular-identifier clustering-based TCR repertoire sequencing (MIDCIRS) and TCR RNA copy counting. Study-wide conclusions, independent of this receptor: In CMV-specific effector cells, clones with more than 20 RNA copies accounted for over 99% of molecules, whereas in naive cells such clones accounted for under 1%. The naive libraries included spiked-in Jurkat TCR RNA (around 10 copies' worth), and this RNA is not part of the donor repertoire. Modeling estimated around 3.2 recovered TCR RNA copies per cell, compared with about ten by digital PCR, which implies roughly 30% capture efficiency. When barcode sub-clustering was not used, chimeric consensus sequences inflated TCR diversity, with chimeras reaching as high as 47%. Even against a background of roughly 1 million naive CD8 T cells, spiked-in Jurkat TCR RNA amounting to a single cell's worth was reported to be detectable. Highly expanded clone sizes could be underestimated if identical TCR molecules share a barcode.

A distance of 11 bases separates the germline ends of V and J, which lose 6 bases and 0 bases respectively. CDR1 and CDR2 are read off the germline V gene as MNHEY and SVGEGT. The CDR3 contains 14 residues, cysteine and phenylalanine counted. Only the CDR3 DNA is retained, 42 bases long and in frame from the first base. This clonotype was counted between two and nine times. This clone's antigen is unknown. Base qualities are missing; no much larger clone stands one base away. Libraries were made using PCR. The reads were generated on a NextSeq 500. Preparation of bulk TCR libraries followed a previously described approach, with the TCR primers listed in Table S5. Purification of total RNA was performed with the Qiagen AllPrep DNA/RNA kit. Reads from multiple sequencing runs of the same library were pooled before analysis. Per the authors' processing: Reads were retained only if an exact TCR constant sequence was present, and the retained reads were trimmed to 150 nt and grouped according to their 12-nt molecular barcodes. Reads in each barcode group were sub-clustered using a 15% Levenshtein threshold, and a quality-weighted consensus sequence was built for each RNA molecule. Non-functional sequences were removed, as were lower-count sequences one edit away from another. Barcode sub-clusters with fewer than 20% of the maximum read count were removed, based on fitting two negative binomial distributions. TCRdb trimmed public reads at Q25 via fastp, called clones via MiXCR and kept in-frame beta chains. Under each unique CDR3 protein, matching rows form one entry showing the most common genes and DNA. TCRdb assigned the V and J calls; the authors' analysis was not used. This sample gives approximately 590,000 distinct CDR3 sequences in total; roughly 27% of them show up just once. The ten largest clonotypes hold about 0.78% of the sample.

Naive CD8 T cell libraries were made from 20,000 to 1,000,000 sorted cells using 10%, 30% or 50% of purified RNA. On a BD FACSAria II, naive CD8 T cells were FACS-sorted as CD8+CD4-CCR7+CD45RA+ and collected into RLT Plus buffer. To test detection sensitivity, Jurkat RNA equivalent to about eleven TCR copies was spiked into samples of roughly 18,000-1,000,000 naive CD8 T cells. CD8 T cells were enriched using RosetteSep CD8+ T Cell Enrichment Cocktail and Ficoll-Paque, and the enriched cells then underwent ACK red cell lysis. What was sequenced was naive CD8+ T cells from blood, with Jurkat cell RNA spiked in. The cell subset or site label for this specimen denotes: FACS-sorted CD8+CD4-CCR7+CD45RA+ naive T cells. The clonotype comes from a human donor in good health. Some libraries in this study had Jurkat cell RNA spiked in. The sequence is built from TRBV6-2 or TRBV6-3 and TRBJ2-5, with the D gene too uncertain to name. The CDR3 corresponds to CASRVLGYQETQYF. The sequenced DNA is TGTGCCAGCAGGGTACTCGGATACCAAGAGACCCAGTACTTC.